This T cell receptor beta chain was captured by sequencing in a study of CD8+ T cells in alopecia areata (dated by TCRdb to between 2017 and 2018). Looking at the study overall: Treated patients were enrolled in an open-label pilot trial of oral tofacitinib at 5 to 10 mg twice daily for moderate-to-severe alopecia areata. Patients stayed on tofacitinib for 6 to 18 months and then had 6 months of follow-up off drug so that delayed response and recurrence could be assessed. The SALT score, which quantifies the percentage of affected scalp surface area, was used to measure disease severity in treated patients. To study T cell clonal expansion in alopecia areata, the researchers applied high-throughput TCRbeta sequencing to both the C3H/HeJ mouse model and human patients. Scalp tissue and sorted CD4+ and CD8+ peripheral blood T cells from patchy and totalis/universalis alopecia areata patients and from healthy controls were covered by human TCRbeta sequencing. Biopsies were taken from tofacitinib-treated patients at baseline and again at 4 and 24 weeks into treatment, and several of those patients also had a later scalp biopsy. Scalp clonality was compared across normal scalp (n=4), patchy alopecia areata scalp (n=8), and alopecia totalis/universalis scalp (n=8). RNA was extracted with the PAXgene miRNA kit for fixed scalp, the miRNeasy kit for PBMCs, and the RNeasy kit for mouse skin. immunoSEQ multiplex PCR using 35 Vbeta forward primers and 13 Jbeta reverse primers was used to amplify TCRbeta CDR3 regions. What the study reported, not specific to this receptor: TCR sequences shared between patients were less clear than in mice, possibly partly because of HLA diversity in the patient population. Unlike mouse skin, which is dominated by gammadelta T cells, normal human skin has resident alphabeta T cells that are also sequenced, and this complicates analysis of the scalp TCR repertoire. Tofacitinib significantly lowered scalp clonality and the number of expanded CD8+ clones among the top 100 scalp clones. Because the treated cohort was small and had only one nonresponder, larger studies are needed to examine links between baseline CD8+ expansion and response. Compared with normal scalp, lesional scalp, particularly in alopecia totalis/universalis, had higher clonality and more expanded CD8+ clones, which suggests antigenic drive. During tofacitinib treatment, many expanded lesional clones stuck around in both scalp and blood, and this persistence may partly explain why relapse happens after treatment is stopped.

The CDR3 runs 14 residues from the cysteine to the phenylalanine. Just CDR3 DNA is preserved here, 42 bases in frame from base 1. CDR1 and CDR2, looked up from the germline V gene, are SQVTM and ANQGSEA. Cut back by 1 base and 2 bases, the V and J ends lie 11 bases apart. Library prep was done by the immunoSEQ multiplex PCR assay. RNA was extracted from all samples and reverse transcribed into cDNA, which served as template for TCR sequencing. First-strand cDNA was synthesized with SuperScript III using a 2:1 mix of oligo-dT and random hexamers. A synthetic immune receptor repertoire was used to gauge amplification bias, and whatever bias remained was removed computationally. As for the authors' bioinformatics: Raw reads were preprocessed for error removal, and CDR3 was defined according to IMGT conventions as running from the conserved cysteine to phenylalanine. To get clonality, Shannon entropy was normalized by log2 of the number of productive unique TCRs and the result was subtracted from 1. Whether each scalp clone was CD4 or CD8 was inferred by checking scalp TCRbeta sequences against the CD4 and CD8 repertoires from sorted blood. TCRdb carries this immuneACCESS record with in-frame sequences only. Its versions omit some clonotypes, under half of them owing to an unresolved V gene in the studies checked, with the rest unexplained. That table gives V, J and clone size, and the DNA gave D and trimming. Present in this sample are around 70,000 clones, about 30% of which were seen just once. Of the sample, 15% is held by the ten largest clones.

Of note for this clone: It has no known antigen specificity. Nothing much larger sits one base from this clone, and base qualities are not available.

The sample's time point label, in plain terms: 4 weeks on oral tofacitinib. The treatment or condition label for this specimen denotes: oral pan-JAK inhibitor, 5-10 mg twice daily. Lesional scalp punch biopsies and peripheral blood were collected from alopecia areata patients. PBMCs were isolated by density centrifugation and stained for CD3, CD4 and CD8, and CD4+ and CD8+ T cells were sorted on a FACSAria. The V and J genes are TRBV29-1 and TRBJ1-2, with TRBD1 tentatively as D gene (5 bases match). The sample was CD8+ T cells sorted from blood, taken at week 4, from a patient treated with tofacitinib. The sequence derives from a human donor with alopecia areata. The nucleotide sequence is given as TGCAGCGTTGAAGTCCCGCAGGGAAACTATGGCTACACCTTC. This sequence encodes CSVEVPQGNYGYTF. The variable domain in full, with residues beyond the CDR3 obtained from the reference TRBV29-1 and TRBJ1-2 genes, is SAVISQKPSRDICQRGTSLTIQCQVDSQVTMMFWYRQQPGQSLTLIATANQGSEATYESGFVIDKFPISRPNLTFSTLTVSNMSPEDSSIYLCSVEVPQGNYGYTFGSGTRLTVV.